This TCR beta chain was recorded in a study of control samples from healthy donors and cancer patients (dated by TCRdb to 2019 to 2021). The junction shows trimming of 2 bases on V and 1 base on J, and the gene matches do not reach 12 bases of it. The CDR3 spans 18 residues, from the cysteine through the phenylalanine. The retained sequence is limited to the CDR3, 54 bases, with the frame set at the first base. Based on the germline V gene, the CDR1 and CDR2 sequences are SGHTA and FQGNSA. The library relied on the immunoSEQ multiplex PCR assay. This is the immuneACCESS table as TCRdb keeps it, with only in-frame sequences that have V and J called. A part of the clones is gone; compared with another copy, unresolved V genes explain less than half, and the rest is unexplained. Across this sample there are around 150,000 clones, with 80% to 90% seen only once. The ten most abundant clones make up around 13% of the sample.

In regard to this clone: Its target antigen remains unknown. The input lacks base qualities; no much larger clone sits a single base away.

Input material: blood. The receptor's source is a man aged 25-40 years in good health. The chain couples TRBV7-2 to TRBJ2-7; 9 nucleotides in the junction match TRBD2. The bases read TGTGCCAGCAGCTTATTCCAAGCCTTTAGCGGGAGTTCCTACGAGCAGTACTTC. This is translated as CASSLFQAFSGSSYEQYF.